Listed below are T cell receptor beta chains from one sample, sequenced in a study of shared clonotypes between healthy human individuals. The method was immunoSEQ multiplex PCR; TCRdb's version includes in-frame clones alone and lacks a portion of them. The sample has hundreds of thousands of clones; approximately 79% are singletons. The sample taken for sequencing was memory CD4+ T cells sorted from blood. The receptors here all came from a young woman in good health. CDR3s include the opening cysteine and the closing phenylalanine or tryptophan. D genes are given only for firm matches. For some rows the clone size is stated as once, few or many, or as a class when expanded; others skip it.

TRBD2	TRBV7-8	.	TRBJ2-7	TGTGCCAGCAGCTTAGGGGTTAGCGGGACGATCTACGAGCAGTACTTC	CASSLGVSGTIYEQYF
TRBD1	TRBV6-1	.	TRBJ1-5	TGTGCCAGCAGGGAAACAGGGGGTAGCAATCAGCCCCAGCATTTT	CASRETGGSNQPQHF
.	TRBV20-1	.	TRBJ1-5	TGCAGTGCTAGTAGAGGGATGCCCCAGCATTTT	CSASRGMPQHF
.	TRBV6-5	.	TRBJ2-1	TGTGCCAGCAGCCCAGGAGGGGACCGTGAGCAGTTCTTC	CASSPGGDREQFF
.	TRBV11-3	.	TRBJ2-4	TGTGCCAGCAGCTTAGAGACCGTAGTACTAACCTATGTAGCCAAAAACATTCAGTACTTC	CASSLETVVLTYVAKNIQYF
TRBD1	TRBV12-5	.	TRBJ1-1	TGTGCTAGTGGTTCTCGTCATAGCACAGGGGAGGGAACTGAAGCTTTCTTT	CASGSRHSTGEGTEAFF
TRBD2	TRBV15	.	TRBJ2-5	TGTGCCACCAGCCGACGGCAGGGAACTACTAGCGGGAAGGAGACCCAGTACTTC	CATSRRQGTTSGKETQYF
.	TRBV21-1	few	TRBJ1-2	TGTGCCAGCAGCAACGGCACGAAAGGCGGCTATGGCTACACCTTC	CASSNGTKGGYGYTF
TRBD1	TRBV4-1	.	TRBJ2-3	TGCGCCAGCAGCAACCACGGACAGGGACTAGATACGCAGTATTTT	CASSNHGQGLDTQYF
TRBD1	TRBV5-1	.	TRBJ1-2	TGCGCCAGCAGCCCCGGACAGGGTGAGGGCTACACCTTC	CASSPGQGEGYTF
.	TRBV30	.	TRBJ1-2	TGTGCCTGGAGTGTCGATATTAATAGTTTCTACACCTTC	CAWSVDINSFYTF
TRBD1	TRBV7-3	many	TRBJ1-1	TGTGCCAGCAGCTCCAGGGGGCGCGGGCGGAGCATGAACACTGAAGCTTTCTTT	CASSSRGRGRSMNTEAFF
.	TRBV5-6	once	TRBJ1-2	TGTGCCAGCAGCCCAAAGACAGGCCACTCTTATGGCTACACCTTC	CASSPKTGHSYGYTF
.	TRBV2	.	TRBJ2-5	TGTGCCAGCAGTGAAGGGCGAGAGACCCAGTACTTC	CASSEGRETQYF
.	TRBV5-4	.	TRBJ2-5	TGTGCCAGCAGCCTCTTCCCGTACGAGACCCAGTACTTC	CASSLFPYETQYF
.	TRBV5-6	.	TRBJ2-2	TGTGCCAGCAGCTTGGGTGGACAGCTAATCTCCGGGGAGCTGTTTTTT	CASSLGGQLISGELFF
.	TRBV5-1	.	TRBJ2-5	TGCGCCAGCAGTGTCCAAGCTCAAGAGACCCAGTACTTC	CASSVQAQETQYF
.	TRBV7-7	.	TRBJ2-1	TGTGCCAGCAGCCCCACCACAGCCAACAATGAGCAGTTCTTC	CASSPTTANNEQFF
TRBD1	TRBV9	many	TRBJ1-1	TGTGCCAGCAGCGTAGTATCAGGGGGCGTTATGAACACTGAAGCTTTCTTT	CASSVVSGGVMNTEAFF
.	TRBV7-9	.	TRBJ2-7	TGTGCCAGCAGTCCCCAAGGAGGCTACGAGCAGTACTTC	CASSPQGGYEQYF
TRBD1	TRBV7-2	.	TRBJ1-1	TGTGCCAGCAGCCCAGCGGGACAGGGGAGAGGTGGAAGCACTGAAGCTTTCTTT	CASSPAGQGRGGSTEAFF
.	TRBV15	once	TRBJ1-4	TGTGCCACCAGCAGAGGGCCGGGTCCAACTAATGAAAAACTGTTTTTT	CATSRGPGPTNEKLFF
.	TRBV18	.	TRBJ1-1	TGTGCCAGCTCACCGTCAGGCGGAGACACTGAAGCTTTCTTT	CASSPSGGDTEAFF
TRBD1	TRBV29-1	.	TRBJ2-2	TGCAGCGTTGGAGAAGCCGGGACAGGGGGCGGTACCGGGGAGCTGTTTTTT	CSVGEAGTGGGTGELFF
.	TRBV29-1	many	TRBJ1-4	TGCAGCGTCAGCAGACAGAGTAATGAAAAACTGTTTTTT	CSVSRQSNEKLFF
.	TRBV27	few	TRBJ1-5	TGTGCCAGCAGTTTAATCGTAGGGAGGCCGCCCCAGCATTTT	CASSLIVGRPPQHF
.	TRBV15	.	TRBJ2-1	TGTGCCACCAGCGAGCTGGGGGCGGGGTCCTACAATGAGCAGTTCTTC	CATSELGAGSYNEQFF